These 28 T cell receptor beta chains were sequenced from one sample in a study of blood T cells in healthy people across ages. Sample-barcoded 5' priming and a J-beta primer mix drove a second PCR of 7 to 11 cycles. TCRdb redid the calling of the 5' RACE reads with MiXCR, one entry per CDR3 protein. Here the sample spans around 780,000 distinct CDR3 sequences, 56% being singletons. The sequenced sample consisted of blood. These receptors originate from a man aged 40-55 years in good health.

The gene calls are TRBV20-1 and TRBJ2-1; 10 bases align to TRBD2. V dropped 3 bases and J dropped 6; count of bases not matched to a gene: 5. Germline V gives CDR1 DFQATT, CDR2 SNEGSKA (reference sequence). CDR3 size: 14 residues. The CDR3 reads CSARGLATSNEQFF. The CDR3, as DNA: TGCAGTGCTAGGGGACTAGCGACTTCCAATGAGCAGTTCTTC.

The chain combines TRBV18 with TRBJ2-7; D is undetermined. This CDR3 is built from 15 residues. The germline V and J ends were trimmed by 4 bases and 2 bases, with 15 bases remaining between them. Germline V gene data show CDR1 as KGHSH and CDR2 as LQKENI. CDR3 DNA sequence: TGTGCCAGCTCACGGCCGACCCCCGCCACCTACGAGCAGTACTTC. Its translation is CASSRPTPATYEQYF.

The genes are TRBV9 and TRBJ2-1; D is possibly TRBD1 (6 bases). Per germline, CDR1 SGDLS and CDR2 YYNGEE. The V end was cut by 3 bases, the J end by 8 bases, with 18 bases between. CDR3 length equals 15 residues. The CDR3 here is CASSAGQPRVHEQFF. The CDR3 DNA follows: TGTGCCAGCAGCGCCGGACAGCCCCGTGTCCATGAGCAGTTCTTC.

The chain has TRBV30 and TRBJ1-4; maybe TRBD1 (6 bases). Germline assignment: CDR1 GTSNPN and CDR2 SVGIG (reference sequence). The CDR3 totals 15 residues. Trimming took off 0 bases at V and 8 bases at J, with 16 bases between the two ends. CDR3 nucleotide sequence: TGTGCCTGGAGTGTGGGGGGGGCCTCGGTCGAAAAACTGTTTTTT. Translating it yields CAWSVGGASVEKLFF.

This clonotype was observed a few times. The chain links TRBV20-1 to TRBJ2-5, with a possible D match to TRBD1 (6 bases). Germline V gives CDR1 DFQATT, CDR2 SNEGSKA (reference sequence). With 4 bases removed from V and 0 bases from J, the gap between germline ends came to 18 bases. This CDR3 comprises 16 residues. The CDR3 reads CSAKRTVEKDQETQYF. The CDR3 DNA is TGCAGTGCTAAGCGGACAGTCGAAAAAGACCAAGAGACCCAGTACTTC.

The V and J genes are TRBV29-1 and TRBJ2-1, with D possibly matching TRBD1 (6 bases). Trimming took 2 bases from V and 3 from J, leaving 11 bases between them. This CDR3 comprises 14 residues. Germline CDR1 and CDR2: SQVTM and ANQGSEA. CDR3 in DNA: TGCAGCGTTGAAAGACAGGAGGACTACAATGAGCAGTTCTTC. The encoded protein is CSVERQEDYNEQFF.

The J gene is TRBJ2-5, the V gene TRBV20-1; tentative D call: TRBD2 (6 bases). With the DNA end fitting TRBJ2-7 better, the J assignment may be wrong. Germline V gene data show CDR1 as DFQATT and CDR2 as SNEGSKA (reference sequence). The CDR3 spans 17 residues. The CDR3 sequence is CSARDRREASTLYEQYF. CDR3 sequence (DNA): TGCAGTGCTAGAGATAGGAGGGAGGCTTCGACTCTTTACGAGCAGTACTTC.

The chain uses TRBV20-1 and TRBJ1-6; the D is unclear. V gave up 6 bases and J gave up 7 bases, with 13 bases separating them. The CDR3 is 13 residues long. Germline V gene data show CDR1 as DFQATT and CDR2 as SNEGSKA (reference sequence). CDR3 DNA sequence: TGCAGTGCCAGACGGCAGCAAAATTCACCCCTCCACTTT. Translation gives CSARRQQNSPLHF.

As DNA, the CDR3 is TGTGCCAGCAGCCTTCGGGGGGGGACTAGCGGTCCCTACGAGCAGTACTTC. This translates into CASSLRGGTSGPYEQYF. This chain connects TRBV7-6 to TRBJ2-7, with 11 bases that match TRBD2. The CDR3 covers 17 residues. The trim removed 5 bases at V and 2 bases at J, leaving 11 bases unmatched. Germline V gene sequence: CDR1 SGHVS, CDR2 FNYEAQ.

The chain is built from TRBV6-1 and TRBJ1-5; D gene unclear. V was cut by 1 base and J by 6 bases, with 10 bases left in between. Germline-derived CDR1 and CDR2 are MNHNS and SASEGT. The CDR3 is made up of 14 amino acids. In DNA, the CDR3 is TGTGCCAGCAGTGAAGTATCGGGTCGTCAGCCCCAGCATTTT. Translation gives CASSEVSGRQPQHF.

The chain combines TRBV20-1 with TRBJ2-5, with 10 positions matching TRBD2. J gave up 4 bases and V 1 base, and 6 bases lay outside the gene matches. The CDR3 totals 15 residues. CDR1 and CDR2 (germline): DFQATT, SNEGSKA (reference sequence). The CDR3 loop reads CSARASGGALETQYF. The DNA of the CDR3 is TGCAGTGCTAGAGCAAGCGGGGGGGCCTTAGAGACCCAGTACTTC.

The gene calls are TRBV7-2 and TRBJ2-5, with TRBD1 matching 9 bases. V was clipped by 5 bases and J by 11 bases; unmatched bases: 15. Germline CDR1 and CDR2: SGHTA and FQGNSA. The CDR3 has 15 residues. This chain's CDR3 is CASSPDRGGIREQYF. DNA of the CDR3: TGTGCCAGCAGCCCCGACAGGGGGGGAATACGTGAGCAGTACTTC.

This chain connects TRBV18 to TRBJ2-3; 15 bases map to TRBD2. Per germline, CDR1 KGHSH and CDR2 LQKENI. The V segment lost 1 base and the J segment 4 bases; nucleotides outside the gene matches: 3. This CDR3 has 17 residues. The CDR3 DNA sequence: TGTGCCAGCTCACCACAGGGACTAGCGGGAGGCGCAGATACGCAGTATTTT. Translated: CASSPQGLAGGADTQYF. Full variable domain (remainder filled in from reference TRBV18 and TRBJ2-3): NAGVMQNPRHLVRRRGQEARLRCSPMKGHSHVYWYRQLPEEGLKFMVYLQKENIIDESGMPKERFSAEFPKEGPSILRIQQVVRGDSAAYFCASSPQGLAGGADTQYFGPGTRLTVL.

V is TRBV7-9 and J is TRBJ2-1; D remains unclear. CDR3 length: 13 amino acids. The germline CDR1 and CDR2 sequences are SEHNR and FQNEAQ (reference sequence). Trimming took 2 bases from V and 7 from J, leaving 9 bases between them. The CDR3 spells CASSLSLGNEQFF. The DNA for the CDR3 is TGTGCCAGCAGCTTAAGCCTGGGGAATGAGCAGTTCTTC. Full variable domain (rest looked up from reference TRBV7-9 and TRBJ2-1): DTGVSQNPRHKITKRGQNVTFRCDPISEHNRLYWYRQTLGQGPEFLTYFQNEAQLEKSRLLSDRFSAERPKGSFSTLEIQRTEQGDSAMYLCASSLSLGNEQFFGPGTRLTVL.

V usage is TRBV14 and J usage is TRBJ1-2; D is unresolved. Per germline, CDR1 SGHDN and CDR2 FVKESK. The CDR3 consists of 13 residues. V was pared by 6 bases and J by 4 bases, with 12 bases between. The CDR3 here is CASSGPPIYGYTF. CDR3 nucleotide sequence: TGTGCCAGCAGTGGTCCCCCGATCTATGGCTACACCTTC.

This clonotype appeared a few times. The genes are TRBV4-2 and TRBJ2-4, with TRBD2 matching 10 bases. The length of the CDR3 is 16 residues. From germline, CDR1 is LGHNA and CDR2 YNFKEQ. The trim removed 1 base at V and 6 bases at J, leaving 6 bases unmatched. The CDR3 coding sequence is TGTGCCAGCAGCCAAGGGCTAGCGGGAGTTAGAAACATTCAGTACTTC. Protein: CASSQGLAGVRNIQYF.

In its sample, this clonotype was seen once. The V gene is TRBV7-8, the J gene TRBJ1-2; D uncertain. This CDR3 comprises 16 residues. Germline lookup yields CDR1 SGHVS and CDR2 FQNEAQ. The V gene lost 6 bases and the J gene lost 2 bases, with 19 bases spanning the gap. This CDR3 is CASSIDEVALNYGYTF. Here the CDR3 DNA reads TGTGCCAGCAGTATAGACGAAGTGGCCTTGAACTATGGCTACACCTTC.

The rearrangement links TRBV7-9 to TRBJ2-5, with TRBD2 matching 13 bases. The J call is in doubt because the DNA end fits TRBJ2-4 better. Germline values: CDR1 SEHNR, CDR2 FQNEAQ (reference sequence). The CDR3 has 18 residues. The CDR3 sequence is CASSPRTSGGLAKNIQYF. The CDR3 DNA reads TGTGCCAGCAGCCCCCGGACTAGCGGGGGACTAGCCAAAAACATTCAGTACTTC.

In its sample, this clonotype was seen once. The V and J genes are TRBV28 and TRBJ2-5; 7 nucleotides align to TRBD2. The CDR3 contains 18 residues. With 3 bases clipped from V and 0 bases from J, the junction kept 13 bases outside the gene matches. CDR1 MDHEN and CDR2 SYDVKM come from the germline V gene. CDR3 bases: TGTGCCAGCAGTTTGCCCGCAGGGAGGGAAGAGTACCAAGAGACCCAGTACTTC. The encoded protein is CASSLPAGREEYQETQYF.

The rearrangement joins TRBV29-1 to TRBJ2-5, with TRBD2 matching over 9 bases. Germline CDR1 SQVTM, CDR2 ANQGSEA. The CDR3 has 15 amino acids. V lost 1 base and J lost 4; bases outside the gene matches: 7. The CDR3 DNA reads TGCAGCGTTGAAGGGTTGGCGGGAGGGGCAGAGACCCAGTACTTC. Residues: CSVEGLAGGAETQYF.

The rearrangement joins TRBV7-4 to TRBJ1-5; 8 bases are shared with TRBD1. The ends lost 2 bases at V and 0 bases at J; junction bases unmatched: 9. From germline, CDR1 is SGHVT and CDR2 SQSDAQ. CDR3 length: 18 amino acids. CDR3 residues: CASSLFSDRACSNQPQHF. CDR3 coding DNA: TGTGCCAGCAGCTTATTCTCGGACAGGGCGTGTAGCAATCAGCCCCAGCATTTT.

This clonotype occurred a few times. The chain's CDR3 is CASMSGDTQYF. The CDR3 DNA reads as TGTGCCAGCATGTCGGGGGATACGCAGTATTTT. The V gene is TRBV28, the J gene TRBJ2-3, with a possible D match to TRBD2 (5 bases). Trimming removed 7 bases from V and 6 bases from J, with 8 bases in between. The germline V gene has CDR1 MDHEN and CDR2 SYDVKM. The CDR3 has 11 amino acids. The full variable domain, its missing parts supplied by reference TRBV28 and TRBJ2-3, is DVKVTQSSRYLVKRTGEKVFLECVQDMDHENMFWYRQDPGLGLRLIYFSYDVKMKEKGDIPEGYSVSREKKERFSLILESASTNQTSMYLCASMSGDTQYFGPGTRLTVL.

This clonotype was seen a handful of times. The V and J genes are TRBV7-9 and TRBJ1-2, with 8 positions matching TRBD1. CDR1 and CDR2 from the germline V gene are SEHNR and FQNEAQ (reference sequence). Germline trimming cut 4 bases from V and 4 bases from J; bases unmatched to any gene: 11. This CDR3 has 16 residues. The CDR3 spells CASSSPGQELVYGYTF. For the CDR3, the DNA is TGTGCCAGCAGCTCGCCGGGACAGGAGTTAGTCTATGGCTACACCTTC.

The V gene is TRBV28, the J gene TRBJ2-1; D may be TRBD1 (5 bases). Trimming left V 3 bases short and J 12 bases short, with 9 bases between. This CDR3 has 11 residues. The germline V gene has CDR1 MDHEN and CDR2 SYDVKM. In DNA, the CDR3 is TGTGCCAGCAGTTTTAGTAGGGGGCAGTTCTTC. It encodes CASSFSRGQFF.

V and J are TRBV12-5 and TRBJ2-6; weak D call: TRBD1 (6 bases). The CDR3 covers 18 residues. Looked up from germline, CDR1 is LGHNT and CDR2 is FRNRAP. The V end was cut by 5 bases, the J end by 0 bases, with 17 bases between. This chain's CDR3 is CASGLETGLISGANVLTF. For the CDR3, the DNA is TGTGCTAGTGGTCTCGAGACAGGACTTATCTCTGGGGCCAACGTCCTGACTTTC.

This clonotype was observed a single time. V gene TRBV11-2 combines with J gene TRBJ2-1, with TRBD1 matching over 8 bases. Per the germline V gene, CDR1 is SGHAT and CDR2 is FQNNGV. The CDR3 length is 16 residues. The V gene end was trimmed by 4 bases and the J gene end by 7 bases; junction bases not matched to a gene: 12. In DNA, the CDR3 is TGTGCCAGCAGCTACGGACAGGGTGGTACAATGAATGAGCAGTTCTTC. It translates to CASSYGQGGTMNEQFF.

The J gene is TRBJ2-7, the V gene TRBV9, with D perhaps given as TRBD1 or TRBD2 (6 bases each). Near its end, the DNA agrees better with TRBJ2-5, so the J call may be wrong. CDR1 SGDLS and CDR2 YYNGEE come from the germline V gene. The CDR3 spans 13 residues. The DNA for the CDR3 is TGTGCCAGCAGCGTAATAGGGGGGGAGACCCAGTACTTC. It is translated as CASSVIGGETQYF.

The chain joins TRBV6-4 to TRBJ2-1; D is undetermined. CDR3 length equals 11 residues. Germline V gives CDR1 MRHNA, CDR2 SNTAGT. The V gene lost 7 bases and the J gene lost 8 bases, with 9 bases spanning the gap. The CDR3 DNA is TGTGCCAGCACCCGGGTGGATGAGCAGTTCTTC. Encoded protein: CASTRVDEQFF.